This T cell receptor (beta chain) was documented in a study of beta chain features in type 1 diabetes. For the study at large: Healthy donors, compared against patients, showed similar age, gender and cell yields.

Germline trimming cut 8 bases from V and 7 bases from J; bases unmatched to any gene: 27. From germline, CDR1 is SQVTM and CDR2 ANQGSEA. This CDR3 spans 20 amino acids. General observations from the study: Compared with healthy donors, patients appeared to share more similar naive, central memory and regulatory TCRB repertoires. Moderate yet significant TCRB CDR3 shortening was seen in Type 1 diabetes patients in all four CD4+ subsets.

Comment on this clone: Its specificity is unknown.

Expressed TCRB transcripts were sequenced because the entire RNA isolate underwent reverse transcription. Profiled with immunoSEQ multiplex PCR; TCRdb holds only in-frame clones, not every one. The table includes about 130,000 clones, roughly a tenth detected once. The sequencing input was central memory CD4+ T cells from blood. The source is a man younger than 35 in good health. The chain employs TRBV29-1 and TRBJ2-1; TRBD2 matches 12 bases. The CDR3 DNA is TGCAGCCTATTACACCGGACGTGGGGGGGCGCAACTAGCGGGAGGAATGAGCAGTTCTTC. Translated, it gives CSLLHRTWGGATSGRNEQFF.